This TCR beta chain appears in the sequencing data of a study of blood T cell repertoires in COVID-19. About the research overall: There were acute and convalescent COVID-19 samples, and they came from the United States, Italy and Spain. T cells, B-cell-depleted T cells, or PBMCs provided the cDNA or gDNA that served as material.

The germline gives CDR1 MRHNA, CDR2 SNTAGT. V was shortened by 2 bases and J by 1 base, with 8 bases between the two germline ends. The CDR3 runs 14 residues. In Seattle, patients joined the study during active infection and were tracked longitudinally. In the study's own analysis: Estimation of nucleated cell counts relied on the amplification of reference gene primers. Profiling relied on immunoSEQ multiplex PCR, and the TCRdb table lists in-frame clones only, not all of them. V, J and clone size were drawn from that table, and D and trimming were deduced from the DNA. The sample holds some 140,000 clones, approximately 83% seen once.

The V gene is TRBV6-4, the J gene TRBJ1-1; D unclear. The TCR originated in a woman aged 60-70 years with COVID-19, enrolled during active disease. Sequencing used peripheral blood. Here the CDR3 DNA reads TGTGCCAGCAGTGACCGTCCAGGGAACACTGAAGCTTTCTTT. It yields the protein CASSDRPGNTEAFF.